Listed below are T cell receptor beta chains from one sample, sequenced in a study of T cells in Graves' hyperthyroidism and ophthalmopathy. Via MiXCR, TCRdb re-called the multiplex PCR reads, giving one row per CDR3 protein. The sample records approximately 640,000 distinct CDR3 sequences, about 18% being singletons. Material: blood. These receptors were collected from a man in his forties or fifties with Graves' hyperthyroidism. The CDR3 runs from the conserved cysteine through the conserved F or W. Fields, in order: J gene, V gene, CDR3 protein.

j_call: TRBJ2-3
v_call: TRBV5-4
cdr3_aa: CASSPTSGRGSNTDTQYF

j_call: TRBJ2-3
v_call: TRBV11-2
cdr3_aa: CASRPTGFTDTQYF

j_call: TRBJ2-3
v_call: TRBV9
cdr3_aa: CASSVSPGRDTQYF

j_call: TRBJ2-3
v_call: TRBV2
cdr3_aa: CASRRGGGPDTQYF

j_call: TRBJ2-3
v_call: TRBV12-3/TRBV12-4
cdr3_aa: CASSLTGGGGLTQYF

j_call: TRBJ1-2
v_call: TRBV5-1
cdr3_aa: CASSLWEQRGYTF

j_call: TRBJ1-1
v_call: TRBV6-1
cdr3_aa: CVSLDIGEAFF

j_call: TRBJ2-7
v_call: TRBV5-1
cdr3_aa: CASSSSGYGYEQYF

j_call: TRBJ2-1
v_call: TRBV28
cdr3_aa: CASSASGTGNEQFF

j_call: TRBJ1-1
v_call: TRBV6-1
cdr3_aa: CASSEQGASATEAFF

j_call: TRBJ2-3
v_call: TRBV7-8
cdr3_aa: CASSSRRSRGGPSTLSTDTKYF

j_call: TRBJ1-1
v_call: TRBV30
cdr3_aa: CAWTQPVTEAFF

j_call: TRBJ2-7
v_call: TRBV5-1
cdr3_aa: CASSTTGGDEQYF

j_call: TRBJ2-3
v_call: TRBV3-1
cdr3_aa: CASSQDLGASTDTQYF

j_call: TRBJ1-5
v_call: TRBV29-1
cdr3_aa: CSVGTDRNQPQHF

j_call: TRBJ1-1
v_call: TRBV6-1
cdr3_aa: CASIIPGGYTEAFF

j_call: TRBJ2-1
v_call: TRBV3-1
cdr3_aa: CASSQGPTEEFF

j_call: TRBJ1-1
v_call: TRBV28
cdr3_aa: CASSTAGETGNTEAFF

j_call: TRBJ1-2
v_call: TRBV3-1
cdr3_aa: CASSQDKHRDGYTF

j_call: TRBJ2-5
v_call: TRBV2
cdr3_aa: CASSETVLQETQYF

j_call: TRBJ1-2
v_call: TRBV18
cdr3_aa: CASSPKGGGADYGYTF

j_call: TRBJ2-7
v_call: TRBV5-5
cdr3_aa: CASSPGSWVSYEQYF

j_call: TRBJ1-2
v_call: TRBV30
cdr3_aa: CACGGILNYGYTF

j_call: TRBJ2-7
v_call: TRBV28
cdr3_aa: CASSRDRVSNYEQYF